The clone carrying this T cell receptor (beta chain) came up many times. A junction boundary mismatches the germline segment, possibly from a read error. This sample was taken from a study of response to subunit inactivated influenza vaccine. TCRdb redid the calling of the RT-PCR reads with MiXCR, one entry per CDR3 protein. In the table there are some 570,000 distinct CDR3 sequences, 11% of which are singletons. The sample was also linked to a second study, of T cells expressing NK-cell markers. That work states: 5'RACE template switching built TCR beta cDNA with unique molecular identifiers.

This receptor was identified in a man in his fifties or sixties who received an inactivated influenza vaccine. The starting material was PBMCs from blood, obtained on the day of vaccination.

The CDR3 coding sequence is TGTGCCAGCAGCCAACCTAGCATAGATACGCAGTATTTT. Translation: CASSQPSIDTQYF. V and J are TRBV3-1 and TRBJ2-3, with D perhaps TRBD2 (5 bases). CDR3 length equals 13 residues. CDR1 and CDR2 (germline): LGHDT, YNNKEL (reference sequence).